The clone carrying this T cell receptor beta chain has just a few counts. The antigen is unknown. Profiled with immunoSEQ multiplex PCR; TCRdb holds only in-frame clones, not every one. Of tens of thousands of clones in the sample, 92% are singletons; the top ten hold 3% to 3.5%. The data are from a study of T cells after posttransplantation cyclophosphamide. Study results and limitations: TRB clonality was highly associated with recipient CMV seropositivity and reactivation. Later post-transplant blood repertoires were often dominated by donor CD8+ memory clones.

There are 18 residues in the CDR3. Germline trimming cut 4 bases from V and 1 base from J; bases unmatched to any gene: 7. Per the germline V gene, CDR1 is ENHRY and CDR2 is SYGVKD. The sequence was collected from a woman in her fifties or sixties in good health and a related stem cell transplant donor. The chain is built from TRBV10-3 and TRBJ2-1; TRBD2 matches at 13 bases. The sequenced sample was PBMCs. The CDR3 nucleotides are TGTGCCATCAGTGGAAGGACTAGCGGGAGTCGGTCCTACAATGAGCAGTTCTTC. It yields the protein CAISGRTSGSRSYNEQFF.